Here is one T cell receptor beta chain with its context. As yet, its antigen is unknown. This sample is drawn from a study of cytomegalovirus exposure and HLA in healthy donors. On the study more broadly: Across some 400 genotyped donors, roughly 80% landed in the Caucasian-associated ancestry cluster.

The donors, nominally healthy at sampling, likely had unrecorded immune exposures. Study-wide results and limits: A list of 164 TCR beta chains associated with cytomegalovirus was given. Rarity marked most TCR sequences, yet some public TCRs occurred in many donors.

The primer mix had 60 Vbeta and 13 Jbeta primers. Sequencing used immunoSEQ multiplex PCR; TCRdb keeps in-frame clones, though not all of them. Of under 200,000 clones in the sample, 80% to 85% are singletons; the top ten hold around 9%. The receptor comes from a male donor in good health and CMV-seropositive. The sample was PBMCs.

The CDR3 DNA is TGTGCCAGCAGCTCACAAGGCTGGGAGAGAGAAAAACTGTTTTTT. This codes for CASSSQGWEREKLFF. V gene TRBV28 combines with J gene TRBJ1-4; no reliable D call. Trimming left V 6 bases short and J 8 bases short, with 19 bases between. The CDR3 has 15 residues. Germline CDR1 reads MDHEN; CDR2 reads SYDVKM.